Sequencing of this T cell receptor beta chain was carried out in a study of response to subunit inactivated influenza vaccine listed by TCRdb under 2018. Looking at the study overall: Deep quantitative profiling of the T cell receptor repertoire was used in the study to follow responses to a trivalent subunit inactivated influenza vaccine. Overall study results and their limits: The authors proposed that each seasonal influenza vaccination may bring in only a limited number of new T cells.

This clonotype appeared a few times. Its cognate antigen has yet to be identified. No per-base quality is available; no much larger clone lies one base away. In the germline V gene, CDR1 corresponds to SGHRS and CDR2 to YFSETQ. Relative to germline, V is 0 bases shorter and J is 9 bases shorter, with 13 bases between their ends. CDR3 length: 14 amino acids, cysteine to phenylalanine. Only CDR3 DNA remains: 42 bases, in frame from the first base. Library method: RT-PCR. The listed sequencing device is Illumina HiSeq 2500. TCRdb trimmed public reads at Q25 via fastp, called clones via MiXCR and kept in-frame beta chains. Rows are unified per CDR3 protein, each entry keeping the most common DNA and genes. For this sample there are 530,000 or so distinct CDR3 sequences; 11% to 15% appear just once. 11% of the sample is taken by the ten largest.

The V and J segments used are TRBV5-1 and TRBJ2-4; a tentative D match to TRBD1 spans 6 bases. Here the sequenced sample was PBMCs from blood, taken 11 to 12 days after vaccination. This clonotype was obtained from a middle-aged man who received an inactivated influenza vaccine. Donor details come from another sample of the same person, matched by shared clones. The CDR3 is CASSLDRVGGIQYF. Here is the DNA: TGCGCCAGCAGCTTGGACAGGGTGGGCGGCATTCAGTACTTC.